Presented here are 16 T cell receptor beta chains from one specimen sequenced in a study of tumor-infiltrating lymphocytes in primary liver carcinoma (dated 2017 in TCRdb). The sequencing machine was an Illumina HiSeq 2500. TCRbeta-specific cDNA was reverse-transcribed from about 500 ng total RNA using a constant-region primer and ProtoScript II reverse transcriptase. Construction of the TCRbeta libraries relied on three nested rounds of multiplex PCR, following a slightly modified ARM-PCR procedure. Multiplex TRBV1-TRBV30 forward primers and a Cbeta reverse primer were used in the first two PCR rounds, each of which was run for 9 to 11 cycles. TCRdb redid the processing of the public reads, applying fastp at Q25 and MiXCR, and retained in-frame beta chains. Rows with a matching CDR3 protein are joined into one entry that keeps the most common DNA and genes. For this sample the table gives about 120,000 distinct CDR3 sequences, of which 55% to 65% were detected only once. Roughly 8.8% of the sample goes to the ten largest clones.

Without any cell sorting, total RNA and DNA were co-extracted from around 18-30 mg of bulk tissue using the AllPrep DNA/RNA mini kit. The sequencing input was liver tumor tissue from sampling region 1. The cell subset or site tag for this specimen amounts to: tumor region T1, superior pole. The source of these receptors is a woman aged 55-69 years with primary liver carcinoma and hepatitis B virus infection.

This rearrangement joins TRBV28 to TRBJ1-4; possible D gene TRBD1, 5 bases. With 7 bases removed from V and 12 bases from J, the gap between germline ends came to 15 bases. The CDR3 contains 12 residues. Germline V CDR1 and CDR2: MDHEN, SYDVKM. As DNA, the CDR3 is TGTGCCAGCAATGACCGGGGAGGGGAACTGTTTTTT. Translating it yields CASNDRGGELFF.

The sample holds one count of this clonotype. Since a much larger clone is just one base distant, this may be a read error. The genes are TRBV11-2 and TRBJ2-7; D is perhaps TRBD2 (5 bases). Germline values: CDR1 SGHAT, CDR2 FQNNGV. The CDR3 loop spans 17 amino acids. The CDR3 nucleotides are TGTGTCAGCAGCTTACCCCGTACGGGGTCCTGGTTCTACAAGCAGTACTTC. Residues: CVSSLPRTGSWFYKQYF. Together with reference TRBV11-2 and TRBJ2-7, the CDR3 gives the full variable domain: EAGVAQSPRYKIIEKRQSVAFWCNPISGHATLYWYQQILGQGPKLLIQFQNNGVVDDSQLPKDRFSAERLKGVDSTLKIQPAKLEDSAVYLCVSSLPRTGSWFYKQYFGPGTRLTVT.

Remarks on this clonotype: At one boundary the junction diverges from the germline segment, which might be a read error. The rearrangement uses TRBV11-2 and TRBJ1-2, with D possibly being TRBD1 (6 bases). Germline lookup yields CDR1 SGHAT and CDR2 FQNNGV. This CDR3 is built from 12 residues. DNA for the CDR3: TGTGCCAACAGCGGACAGAGCTGGGGCTACACCTTC. It is translated as CANSGQSWGYTF.

Points on this clonotype: A much more abundant neighbour one base away suggests this may be a read error. This sequence joins TRBV29-1 and TRBJ2-1, with 7 bases matching TRBD1. There are 12 residues in the CDR3. The ends lost 7 bases at V and 9 bases at J; junction bases unmatched: 9. Germline CDR1 and CDR2: SQVTM and ANQGSEA. The CDR3 here is CSAGTVVGEQFF. CDR3 sequence (DNA): TGCAGCGCCGGGACAGTGGTTGGTGAGCAGTTCTTC.

In DNA form, the CDR3 reads TGTGCCAGCAGTCTCGACATGGACTATGGCTACACCTTC. The encoded protein is CASSLDMDYGYTF. The chain employs TRBV12-3 or TRBV12-4 and TRBJ1-2; D is uncertain. The germline V and J ends were trimmed by 5 bases and 3 bases, with 10 bases remaining between them. This CDR3 region has 13 residues.

This clonotype was counted a single time. The junction departs from the called germline gene at one end, perhaps through a read error. This rearrangement joins TRBV12-3 or TRBV12-4 to TRBJ2-1; 7 positions match TRBD2. The CDR3 loop spans 19 amino acids. In DNA, the CDR3 is TGTGCCAACAGTCCCGTAGGGGCGGGGGACCCAACACATTACAATGGGCAGTTCTTC. It codes for CANSPVGAGDPTHYNGQFF.

The chain combines TRBV29-1 with TRBJ1-1; 11 nucleotides align to TRBD1. Germline assignment: CDR1 SQVTM and CDR2 ANQGSEA. The ends lost 7 bases at V and 1 base at J; junction bases unmatched: 5. CDR3 length: 14 amino acids. The CDR3 is CSGRTGGPNTEAFF. The CDR3 DNA follows: TGCAGCGGAAGGACAGGGGGCCCGAACACTGAAGCTTTCTTT.

The chain couples TRBV11-3 to TRBJ2-7; D remains unclear. Deletions cut 6 bases from V and 3 bases from J, with 6 bases between. The CDR3 is made up of 11 amino acids. CDR1 is SGHNT and CDR2 is YENEEA in the germline V gene. The CDR3 DNA sequence: TGTGCCAGCAGGTATATCTACGAGCAGTACTTC. Translated: CASRYIYEQYF. Supplemented by reference TRBV11-3 and TRBJ2-7, the full variable domain reads EAGVVQSPRYKIIEKKQPVAFWCNPISGHNTLYWYLQNLGQGPELLIRYENEEAVDDSQLPKDRFSAERLKGVDSTLKIQPAELGDSAVYLCASRYIYEQYFGPGTRLTVT.

The table lists this clonotype with many counts. The chain links TRBV6-1 to TRBJ1-1, with TRBD1 matching 7 bases. The CDR3 is 14 amino acids. The trim removed 6 bases at V and 5 bases at J, leaving 9 bases unmatched. In germline, CDR1 is MNHNS, CDR2 SASEGT. The CDR3 is CASRPQGFGTEAFF. CDR3 DNA: TGTGCCAGCAGACCACAGGGGTTCGGGACTGAAGCTTTCTTT.

The V gene is TRBV19, the J gene TRBJ1-2, with D maybe TRBD1 (5 bases). V lost 8 bases, J lost 6 bases, and 19 bases lay in between. Germline-derived CDR1 and CDR2 are LNHDA and SQIVND (reference sequence). This CDR3 has 14 residues. This CDR3 reads CASGPGQGSDGYTF. The CDR3 DNA reads TGTGCCAGTGGACCCGGCCAGGGATCAGATGGCTACACCTTC.

This clonotype was recorded at least ten times. The chain combines TRBV6-1 with TRBJ2-5; no definite D call. The CDR3 is 13 residues long. With 7 bases removed from V and 5 bases from J, the gap between germline ends came to 14 bases. CDR1 and CDR2 (germline): MNHNS, SASEGT. For the CDR3, the DNA is TGTGCCAGCAACCCCGAAGGCCATGAGACCCAGTACTTC. This gives the protein CASNPEGHETQYF.

Concerning this clonotype: The junction differs from germline at one of its ends, possibly a read error. The chain is built from TRBV5-1 and TRBJ2-3; possible D gene TRBD2, 7 bases. This CDR3 region has 15 residues. Germline values: CDR1 SGHRS, CDR2 YFSETQ. The CDR3 region has the DNA TGCGCCAGCCGATCTGGGGGGGCTAGCACATATACGCAGTATTTT. Translating it yields CASRSGGASTYTQYF.

Comments on this clonotype: One end of the junction is discordant with germline, which a read error may explain. The gene calls are TRBV11-2 and TRBJ2-7; no definite D call. Germline V gene sequence: CDR1 SGHAT, CDR2 FQNNGV. The CDR3 runs to 12 residues. Written as DNA, the CDR3 is TGTGGCAGCAGCCCGGTGGGTTACGAGCAGTACTTC. Its translation is CGSSPVGYEQYF.

Turning to this clonotype: This could be a read error, since a much larger clone is one nucleotide away. The chain employs TRBV6-1 and TRBJ2-3; 7 bases are shared with TRBD1. Germline V gene sequence: CDR1 MNHNS, CDR2 SASEGT. The CDR3 has 15 residues. The trim removed 10 bases at V and 3 bases at J, leaving 13 bases unmatched. The CDR3 loop reads CANRTSRQGTDTQYF. The DNA of the CDR3 is TGTGCCAACCGTACTTCCCGACAGGGAACAGATACGCAGTATTTT.

Comment on this clonotype: This could be a read error, since a much larger clone is one nucleotide away. This chain connects TRBV13 to TRBJ2-7; 8 bases are a match to TRBD2. This CDR3 contains 16 residues. V trimming: 11 bases; J trimming: 3 bases; junction bases outside the gene matches: 18. Per the germline V gene, CDR1 is PRHDT and CDR2 is FYEKMQ (reference sequence). CDR3 amino acids: CAGSLSGLAGNYEQYF. Written as DNA, the CDR3 is TGTGCCGGCTCCCTTAGTGGGCTAGCGGGCAACTACGAGCAGTACTTC.

This chain connects TRBV6-1 to TRBJ1-5; D not resolved. Germline CDR1 MNHNS, CDR2 SASEGT. This CDR3 region has 19 residues. The V gene lost 9 bases and the J gene lost 0 bases, with 27 bases spanning the gap. The CDR3 protein is CASMELGCRYGYSNQPQHF. CDR3 DNA sequence: TGTGCCAGTATGGAACTGGGGTGTCGGTATGGTTATAGCAATCAGCCCCAGCATTTT.